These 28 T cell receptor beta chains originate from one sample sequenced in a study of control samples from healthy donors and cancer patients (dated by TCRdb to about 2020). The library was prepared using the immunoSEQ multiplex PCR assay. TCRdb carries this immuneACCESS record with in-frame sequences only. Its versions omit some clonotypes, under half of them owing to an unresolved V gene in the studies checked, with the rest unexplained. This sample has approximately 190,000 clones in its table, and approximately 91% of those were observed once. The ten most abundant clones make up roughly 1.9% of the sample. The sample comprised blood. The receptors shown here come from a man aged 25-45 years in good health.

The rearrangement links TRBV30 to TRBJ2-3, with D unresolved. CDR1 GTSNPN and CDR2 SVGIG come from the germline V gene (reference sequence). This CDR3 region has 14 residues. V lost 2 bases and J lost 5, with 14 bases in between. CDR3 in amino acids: CAWSRLSLGDTQYF. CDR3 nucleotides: TGTGCCTGGAGTAGACTCTCCCTTGGAGATACGCAGTATTTT.

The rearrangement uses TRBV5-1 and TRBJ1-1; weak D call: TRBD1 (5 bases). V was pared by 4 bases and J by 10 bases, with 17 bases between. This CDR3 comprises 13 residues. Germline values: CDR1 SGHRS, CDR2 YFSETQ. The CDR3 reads CASSQGEGLGAFF. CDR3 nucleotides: TGCGCCAGCAGCCAGGGCGAAGGCCTAGGAGCTTTCTTT.

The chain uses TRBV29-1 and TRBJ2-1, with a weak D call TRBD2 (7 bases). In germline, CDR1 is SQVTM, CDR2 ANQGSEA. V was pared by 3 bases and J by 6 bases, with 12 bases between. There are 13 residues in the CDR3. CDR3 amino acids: CSVDPRGGNEQFF. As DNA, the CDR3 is TGCAGCGTTGACCCTAGGGGGGGCAATGAGCAGTTCTTC.

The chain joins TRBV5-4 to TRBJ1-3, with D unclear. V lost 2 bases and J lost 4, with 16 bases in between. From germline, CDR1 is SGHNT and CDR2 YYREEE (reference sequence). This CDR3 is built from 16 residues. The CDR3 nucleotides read TGTGCCAGCAGCTTACGCTCGGGCGCGGGAGGAAACACCATATATTTT. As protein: CASSLRSGAGGNTIYF.

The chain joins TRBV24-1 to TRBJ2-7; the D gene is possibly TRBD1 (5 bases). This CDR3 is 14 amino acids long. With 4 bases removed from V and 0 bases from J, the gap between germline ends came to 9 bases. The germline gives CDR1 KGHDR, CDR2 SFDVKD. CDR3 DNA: TGTGCCACCAGTGACCCAGACAGCTCCTACGAGCAGTACTTC. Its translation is CATSDPDSSYEQYF.

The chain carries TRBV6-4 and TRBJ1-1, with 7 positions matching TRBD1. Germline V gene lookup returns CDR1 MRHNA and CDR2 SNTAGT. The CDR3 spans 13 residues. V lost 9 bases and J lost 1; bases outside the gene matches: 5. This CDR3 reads CASPWTGNTEAFF. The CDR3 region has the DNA TGTGCCAGTCCGTGGACAGGGAACACTGAAGCTTTCTTT.

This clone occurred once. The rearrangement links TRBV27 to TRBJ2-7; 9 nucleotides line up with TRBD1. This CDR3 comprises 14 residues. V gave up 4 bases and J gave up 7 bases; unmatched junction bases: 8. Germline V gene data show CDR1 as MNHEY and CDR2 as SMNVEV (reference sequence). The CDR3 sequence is CASSYLGQGQEQYF. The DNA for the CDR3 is TGTGCCAGCAGTTACCTCGGACAGGGGCAGGAGCAGTACTTC.

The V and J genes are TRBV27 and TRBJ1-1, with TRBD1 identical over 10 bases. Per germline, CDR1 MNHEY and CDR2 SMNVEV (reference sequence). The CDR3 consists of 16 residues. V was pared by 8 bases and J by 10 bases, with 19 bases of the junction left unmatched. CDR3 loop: CASSVGGQGVFLGAFF. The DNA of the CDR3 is TGTGCCAGCTCAGTGGGAGGACAGGGGGTTTTTTTAGGAGCTTTCTTT.

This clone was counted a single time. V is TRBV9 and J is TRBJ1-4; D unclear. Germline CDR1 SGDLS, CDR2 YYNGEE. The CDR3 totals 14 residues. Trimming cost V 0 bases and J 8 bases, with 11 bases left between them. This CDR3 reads CASSVGTGPEKLFF. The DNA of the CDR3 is TGTGCCAGCAGCGTAGGGACCGGCCCCGAAAAACTGTTTTTT.

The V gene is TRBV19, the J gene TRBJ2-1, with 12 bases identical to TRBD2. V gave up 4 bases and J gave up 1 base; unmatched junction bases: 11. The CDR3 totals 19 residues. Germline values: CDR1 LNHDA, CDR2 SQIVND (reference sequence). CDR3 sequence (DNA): TGTGCCAGTAGTACCCTGACTAGCGGGGGCCTCTTTTCCTACAATGAGCAGTTCTTC. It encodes CASSTLTSGGLFSYNEQFF.

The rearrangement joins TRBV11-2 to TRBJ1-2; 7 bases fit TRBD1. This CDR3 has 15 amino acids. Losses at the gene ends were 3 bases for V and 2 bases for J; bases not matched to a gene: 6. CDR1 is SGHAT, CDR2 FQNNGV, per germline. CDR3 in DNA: TGTGCCAGCAGCTTTGACAGGGTCCTAAACTATGGCTACACCTTC. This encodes CASSFDRVLNYGYTF.

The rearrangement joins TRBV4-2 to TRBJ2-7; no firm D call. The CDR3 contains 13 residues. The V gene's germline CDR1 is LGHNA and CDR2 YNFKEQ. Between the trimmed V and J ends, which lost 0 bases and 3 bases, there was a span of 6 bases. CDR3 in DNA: TGTGCCAGCAGCCAAGACCACAGCTACGAGCAGTACTTC. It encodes CASSQDHSYEQYF.

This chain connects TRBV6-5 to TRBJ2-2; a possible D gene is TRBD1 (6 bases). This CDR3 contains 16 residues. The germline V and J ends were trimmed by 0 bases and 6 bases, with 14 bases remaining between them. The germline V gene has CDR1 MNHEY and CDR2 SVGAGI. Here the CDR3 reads CASSYSGGASPGELFF. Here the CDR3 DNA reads TGTGCCAGCAGTTACTCTGGGGGCGCGAGTCCCGGGGAGCTGTTTTTT.

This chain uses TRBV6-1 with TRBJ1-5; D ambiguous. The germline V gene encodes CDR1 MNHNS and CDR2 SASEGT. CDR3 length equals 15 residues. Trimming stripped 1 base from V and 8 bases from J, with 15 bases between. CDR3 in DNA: TGTGCCAGCAGTGAAGGGGCCCCCCTCGTTGAGCCCCAGCATTTT. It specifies CASSEGAPLVEPQHF.

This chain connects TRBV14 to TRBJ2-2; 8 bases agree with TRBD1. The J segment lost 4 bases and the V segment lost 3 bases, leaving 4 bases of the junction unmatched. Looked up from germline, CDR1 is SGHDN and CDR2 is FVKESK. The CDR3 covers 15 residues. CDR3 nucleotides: TGTGCCAGCAGCCACGGACAGGGAGGCACCGGGGAGCTGTTTTTT. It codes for CASSHGQGGTGELFF. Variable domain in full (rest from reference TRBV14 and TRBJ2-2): EAGVTQFPSHSVIEKGQTVTLRCDPISGHDNLYWYRRVMGKEIKFLLHFVKESKQDESGMPNNRFLAERTGGTYSTLKVQPAELEDSGVYFCASSHGQGGTGELFFGEGSRLTVL.

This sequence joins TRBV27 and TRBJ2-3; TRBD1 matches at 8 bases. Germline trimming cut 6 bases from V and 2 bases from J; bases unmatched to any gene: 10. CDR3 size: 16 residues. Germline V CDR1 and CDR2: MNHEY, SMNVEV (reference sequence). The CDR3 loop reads CASRLQGAAPTDTQYF. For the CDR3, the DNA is TGTGCCAGCAGACTCCAGGGGGCTGCACCCACAGATACGCAGTATTTT.

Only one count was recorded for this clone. CDR3 loop: CASSLGYEQYF. DNA for the CDR3: TGTGCCAGCAGTTTAGGGTACGAGCAGTACTTC. The chain couples TRBV28 to TRBJ2-7; D not certain. There are 11 residues in the CDR3. V lost 2 bases, J lost 4 bases, and 3 bases lay in between. Germline V lookup: CDR1 MDHEN, CDR2 SYDVKM.

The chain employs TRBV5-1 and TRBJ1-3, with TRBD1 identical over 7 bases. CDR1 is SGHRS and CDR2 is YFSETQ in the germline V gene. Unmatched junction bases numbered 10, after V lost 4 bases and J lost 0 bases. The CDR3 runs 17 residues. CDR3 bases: TGCGCCAGCAGCGAAACGGGACAGATCTCCTCTGGAAACACCATATATTTT. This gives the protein CASSETGQISSGNTIYF.

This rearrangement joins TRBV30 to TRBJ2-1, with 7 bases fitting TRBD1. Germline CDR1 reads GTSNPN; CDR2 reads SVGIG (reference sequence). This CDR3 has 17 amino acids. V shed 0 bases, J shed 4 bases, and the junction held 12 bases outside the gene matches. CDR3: CAWSVMAGQATYNEQFF. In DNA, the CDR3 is TGTGCCTGGAGTGTAATGGCAGGACAGGCAACTTACAATGAGCAGTTCTTC.

The CDR3 DNA sequence: TGTGCCAGCAGCCCACTGGCATCCTTTGGGTATGGCTACACCTTC. Translation: CASSPLASFGYGYTF. The V and J genes are TRBV6-5 and TRBJ1-2; no clear D. The V and J ends lost 6 bases and 5 bases respectively, with 19 bases between them. Germline values: CDR1 MNHEY, CDR2 SVGAGI. This CDR3 is 15 amino acids long.

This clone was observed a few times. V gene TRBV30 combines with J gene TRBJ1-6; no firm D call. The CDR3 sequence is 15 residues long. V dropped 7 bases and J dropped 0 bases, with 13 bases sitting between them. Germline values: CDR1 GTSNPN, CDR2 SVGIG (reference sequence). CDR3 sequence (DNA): TGTGCCTCCCTCTGGACCGGCTCCTATAATTCACCCCTCCACTTT. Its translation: CASLWTGSYNSPLHF.

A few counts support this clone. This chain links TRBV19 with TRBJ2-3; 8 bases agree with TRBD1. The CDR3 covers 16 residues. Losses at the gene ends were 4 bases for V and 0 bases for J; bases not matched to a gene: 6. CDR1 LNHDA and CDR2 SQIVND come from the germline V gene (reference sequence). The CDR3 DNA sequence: TGTGCCAGTAGTAACAGGGGGAGTACTAGCACAGATACGCAGTATTTT. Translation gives CASSNRGSTSTDTQYF.

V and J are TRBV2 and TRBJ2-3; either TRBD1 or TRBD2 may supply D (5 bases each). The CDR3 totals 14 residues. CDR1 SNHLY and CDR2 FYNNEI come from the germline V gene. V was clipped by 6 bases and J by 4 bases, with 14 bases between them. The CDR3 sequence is CASSRDLLSDTQYF. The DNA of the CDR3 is TGTGCCAGCAGCCGGGACCTCTTGTCAGATACGCAGTATTTT.

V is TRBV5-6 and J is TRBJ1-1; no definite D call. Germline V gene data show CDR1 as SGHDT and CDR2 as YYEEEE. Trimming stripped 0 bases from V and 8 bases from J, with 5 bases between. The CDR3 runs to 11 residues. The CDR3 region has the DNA TGTGCCAGCAGCTTGGCGCAGGAAGCTTTCTTT. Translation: CASSLAQEAFF. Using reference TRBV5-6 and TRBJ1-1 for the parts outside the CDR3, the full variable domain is DAGVTQSPTHLIKTRGQQVTLRCSPKSGHDTVSWYQQALGQGPQFIFQYYEEEERQRGNFPDRFSGHQFPNYSSELNVNALLLGDSALYLCASSLAQEAFFGQGTRLTVV.

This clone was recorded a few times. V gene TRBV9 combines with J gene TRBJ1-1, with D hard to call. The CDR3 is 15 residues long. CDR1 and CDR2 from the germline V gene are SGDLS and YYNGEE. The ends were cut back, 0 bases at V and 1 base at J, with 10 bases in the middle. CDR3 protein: CASSVVVGQNTEAFF. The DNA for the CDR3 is TGTGCCAGCAGCGTAGTTGTTGGGCAGAACACTGAAGCTTTCTTT.

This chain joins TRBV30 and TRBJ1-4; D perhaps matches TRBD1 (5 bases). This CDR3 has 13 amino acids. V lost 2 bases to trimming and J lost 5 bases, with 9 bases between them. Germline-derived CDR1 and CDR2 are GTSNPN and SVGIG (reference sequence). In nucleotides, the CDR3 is TGTGCCTGGAGTCGGGGGATAAATGAAAAACTGTTTTTT. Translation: CAWSRGINEKLFF.

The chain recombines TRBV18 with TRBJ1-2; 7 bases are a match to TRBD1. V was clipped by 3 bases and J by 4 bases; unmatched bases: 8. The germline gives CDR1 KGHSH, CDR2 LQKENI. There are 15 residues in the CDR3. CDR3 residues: CASSPPGQDFYGYTF. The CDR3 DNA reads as TGTGCCAGCTCACCTCCCGGACAGGATTTCTATGGCTACACCTTC.

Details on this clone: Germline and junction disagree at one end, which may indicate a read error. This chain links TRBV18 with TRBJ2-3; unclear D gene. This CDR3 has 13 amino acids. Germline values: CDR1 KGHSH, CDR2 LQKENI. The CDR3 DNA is TGTGCCAGCTCACCAAGAGGAACAGAAACGCAGTATTTT. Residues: CASSPRGTETQYF.